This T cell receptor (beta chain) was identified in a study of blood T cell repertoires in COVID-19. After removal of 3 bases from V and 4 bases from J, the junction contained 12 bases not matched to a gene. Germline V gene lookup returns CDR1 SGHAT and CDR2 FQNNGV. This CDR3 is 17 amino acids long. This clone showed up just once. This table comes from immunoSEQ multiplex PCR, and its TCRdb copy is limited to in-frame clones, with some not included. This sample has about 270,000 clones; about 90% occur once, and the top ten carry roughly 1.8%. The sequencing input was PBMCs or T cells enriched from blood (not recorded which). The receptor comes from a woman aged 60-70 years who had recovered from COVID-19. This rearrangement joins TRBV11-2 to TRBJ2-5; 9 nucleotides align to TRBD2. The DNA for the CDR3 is TGTGCCAGCAGCTTCGGCGGGACTAGCTGGGGAGGAGAGACCCAGTACTTC. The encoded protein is CASSFGGTSWGGETQYF.